The 11 T cell receptor beta chains presented below share a single source sample, sequenced in a study of T cells in Graves' hyperthyroidism and ophthalmopathy. TCR beta CDR3 regions were amplified from RNA transcripts. In the first-round RT-PCR of the TCR CDR3, the HTBI primer set was used. TCRdb ran MiXCR on the multiplex PCR reads and lists one entry per CDR3 protein. The table shows around 600,000 distinct CDR3 sequences, with about a sixth occurring only once. Sequencing used blood. The receptors were gathered from a woman aged 35 to 49 with Graves' ophthalmopathy.

This clonotype was recorded at least ten times. V and J are TRBV5-5 and TRBJ2-5; D is tentatively TRBD1 or TRBD2 (6 bases each). This CDR3 contains 14 residues. Trimming removed 0 bases at V and 4 bases at J, with 10 bases between. CDR1 and CDR2 (germline): SGHKS, YYEKEE (reference sequence). The CDR3 DNA reads as TGTGCCAGCAGCTTGGGGGGGGCCTTAGAGACCCAGTACTTC. Translation: CASSLGGALETQYF.

In this sample, this clonotype turned up a few times. The rearrangement links TRBV3-1 to TRBJ2-5; 9 bases match TRBD2. The CDR3 totals 16 residues. Per the germline V gene, CDR1 is LGHDT and CDR2 is YNNKEL (reference sequence). V was pared by 0 bases and J by 7 bases, with 9 bases of the junction left unmatched. CDR3 sequence: CASSQDLGTSWGTQYF. CDR3 nucleotides: TGTGCCAGCAGCCAAGATCTTGGGACTAGCTGGGGGACCCAGTACTTC.

This clonotype has a handful of counts. The chain couples TRBV11-2 to TRBJ2-7, with D uncertain. Germline assignment: CDR1 SGHAT and CDR2 FQNNGV. V was trimmed by 5 bases and J by 2 bases, leaving 13 bases between them. There are 14 residues in the CDR3. The CDR3 sequence: CASSDVGLTYEQYF. In DNA form, the CDR3 reads TGTGCCAGCAGCGACGTTGGTTTGACCTACGAGCAGTACTTC.

The gene calls are TRBV2 and TRBJ2-5; D is unresolved. CDR1 SNHLY and CDR2 FYNNEI come from the germline V gene. The CDR3 has 12 amino acids. V was shortened by 9 bases and J by 0 bases, with 8 bases between the two germline ends. The CDR3 DNA is TGTGCCAGTGGGATTTACCAAGAGACCCAGTACTTC. Protein sequence: CASGIYQETQYF.

This clonotype was seen more than once but under ten times. A much larger clonotype is one base distant, so this may be a read error. The rearrangement joins TRBV2 to TRBJ2-7; D remains unclear. Between the trimmed V and J ends, which lost 6 bases and 3 bases, there was a span of 12 bases. This CDR3 region has 13 residues. Germline V CDR1 and CDR2: SNHLY, FYNNEI. CDR3 sequence (DNA): TGTGCCAGCAGCCCGAAGGGCCTCTACGAGCAGTACTTC. Its protein is CASSPKGLYEQYF.

A note on this clonotype: It may be a read error: a sequence one base away is much more abundant. The rearrangement links TRBV2 to TRBJ1-5; D is unresolved. From germline, CDR1 is SNHLY and CDR2 FYNNEI. The CDR3 contains 14 residues. Trimming took 6 bases from V and 4 from J, leaving 13 bases between them. CDR3 sequence (DNA): TGTGCCAGCAGCCAAGTGCAGGCGAATCAGCCCCAGCATTTT. This encodes CASSQVQANQPQHF.

This clonotype appeared a few times. This sequence may be a read error, since a much larger clone differs from it by one base. J is TRBJ2-7 and V is TRBV30, with TRBD1 matching over 8 bases. This CDR3 has 14 residues. Germline V gives CDR1 GTSNPN, CDR2 SVGIG (reference sequence). The chain's CDR3 is CTWARQGNSYEQYF. The CDR3 nucleotides read TGTACCTGGGCTAGACAGGGGAATTCCTACGAGCAGTACTTC. The full variable domain, completed using reference TRBV30 and TRBJ2-7, is SQTIHQWPATLVQPVGSPLSLECTVEGTSNPNLYWYRQAAGRGLQLLFYSVGIGQISSEVPQNLSASRPQDRQFILSSKKLLLSDSGFYLCTWARQGNSYEQYFGPGTRLTVT.

This chain links TRBV3-1 with TRBJ2-1, with TRBD2 as a possible D gene (6 bases). V gave up 3 bases and J gave up 5 bases, with 14 bases separating them. Germline CDR1 is LGHDT and CDR2 is YNNKEL (reference sequence). This CDR3 is 15 amino acids long. The CDR3 coding sequence is TGTGCCAGCAGCCACCCGGGCCCGGGGGACAATGAGCAGTTCTTC. Amino acids: CASSHPGPGDNEQFF.

V gene TRBV5-1 combines with J gene TRBJ2-1, with D possibly TRBD2 on 6 matching bases. The CDR3 sequence is 16 residues long. The V end was cut by 3 bases, the J end by 0 bases, with 13 bases between. Germline values: CDR1 SGHRS, CDR2 YFSETQ. The DNA for the CDR3 is TGCGCCAGCAGCTCCGGGGGAACAAGCTCCTACAATGAGCAGTTCTTC. As protein: CASSSGGTSSYNEQFF.

This sequence joins TRBV5-6 and TRBJ1-2, with no clear D. This CDR3 comprises 13 residues. Germline V gene data show CDR1 as SGHDT and CDR2 as YYEEEE. The V gene lost 4 bases and the J gene lost 5 bases, with 12 bases spanning the gap. CDR3 loop: CASSPRGHYGYTF. The CDR3 nucleotides read TGTGCCAGCAGCCCCCGCGGGCATTATGGCTACACCTTC.

This clonotype was seen more than once but under ten times. This rearrangement joins TRBV20-1 to TRBJ2-1; 8 bases agree with TRBD2. J was trimmed by 3 bases and V by 4 bases; bases with no gene match: 5. CDR1 and CDR2 from the germline V gene are DFQATT and SNEGSKA (reference sequence). This CDR3 spans 14 amino acids. Written as DNA, the CDR3 is TGCAGTGCTACTGGGACTAGGGACTACAATGAGCAGTTCTTC. It translates to CSATGTRDYNEQFF.